The text below deals with one T cell receptor beta chain. No antigen is known for it. The data were obtained in a study of a mutant IDH1 vaccine in newly diagnosed glioma. TCRdb keeps only in-frame clones here, not all; method: immunoSEQ multiplex PCR. The sample lists tens of thousands of clones, around 82% occurring once. Time point indicated: week 11, during vaccination. Doses of 300 ug of mutant IDH1 20-mer peptide were given with topical imiquimod. V was clipped by 6 bases and J by 8 bases; unmatched bases: 2. Germline V gives CDR1 SNHLY, CDR2 FYNNEI. The CDR3 is 14 residues long. The sequence was obtained from a woman aged 18-29 years with glioma. The chain has TRBV2 and TRBJ2-1; 15 positions match TRBD2. The sequencing here drew on PBMCs, taken from a glioma patient whose treatment included an IDH1 peptide vaccine. The CDR3 nucleotides read TGTGCCAGCAGGGGACTAGCGGGAGGCCATGAGCAGTTCTTC. Translating it yields CASRGLAGGHEQFF.